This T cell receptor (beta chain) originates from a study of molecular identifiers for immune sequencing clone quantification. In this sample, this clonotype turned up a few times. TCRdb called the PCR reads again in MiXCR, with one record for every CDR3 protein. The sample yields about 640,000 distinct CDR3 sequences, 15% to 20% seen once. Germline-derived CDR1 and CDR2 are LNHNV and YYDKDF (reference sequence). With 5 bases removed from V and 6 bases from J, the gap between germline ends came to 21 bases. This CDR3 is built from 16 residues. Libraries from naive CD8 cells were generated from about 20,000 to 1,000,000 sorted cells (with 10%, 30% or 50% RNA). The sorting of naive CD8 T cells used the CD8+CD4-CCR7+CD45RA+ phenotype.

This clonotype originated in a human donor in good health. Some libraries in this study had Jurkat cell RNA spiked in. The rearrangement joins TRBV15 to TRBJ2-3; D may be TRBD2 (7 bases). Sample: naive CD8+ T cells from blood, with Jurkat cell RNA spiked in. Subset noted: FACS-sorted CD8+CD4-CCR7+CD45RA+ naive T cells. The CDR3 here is CATSGDGGGPRDTQYF. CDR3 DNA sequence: TGTGCCACCAGCGGTGATGGGGGGGGGCCACGGGATACGCAGTATTTT.